These 6 T cell receptor beta chains were sequenced from one sample in a study of blood T cell repertoires in COVID-19. The table came from immunoSEQ multiplex PCR; TCRdb's copy has only in-frame clones and leaves some out. The sample lists tens of thousands of clones, roughly four fifths occurring once. Sequencing was carried out using peripheral blood. All receptors derive from a man aged 45-65 years with active or convalescent COVID-19.

The V and J genes are TRBV6-2 or TRBV6-3 and TRBJ2-7; 9 bases fit TRBD1. Trimming took 6 bases from V and 8 from J; bases not matched to a gene: 17. Germline loops: CDR1 MNHEY, CDR2 SVGEGT. This CDR3 contains 16 residues. CDR3 in DNA: TGTGCCAGCAGCCCACCCCCCGGACAGGGGCCTACGAAGCAGTACTTC. Translation: CASSPPPGQGPTKQYF.

This clone was counted a few times. This rearrangement joins TRBV28 to TRBJ2-2; D might be TRBD1 (6 bases). The CDR3 contains 14 residues. The germline V gene has CDR1 MDHEN and CDR2 SYDVKM. Trimming pared 4 bases from V and 1 base from J, leaving 7 bases between. The CDR3 loop reads CASSSDRNTGELFF. For the CDR3, the DNA is TGTGCCAGCAGTTCGGACAGGAACACCGGGGAGCTGTTTTTT.

The rearrangement joins TRBV19 to TRBJ2-2; 13 bases align to TRBD2. V was pared by 7 bases and J by 4 bases, with 9 bases of the junction left unmatched. The germline V gene encodes CDR1 LNHDA and CDR2 SQIVND (reference sequence). There are 17 residues in the CDR3. CDR3 coding DNA: TGTGCCAGTACTCCAGGGACTAGCGGGGACCTCACCGGGGAGCTGTTTTTT. Its translation is CASTPGTSGDLTGELFF.

This clone appeared a few times. The chain is built from TRBV2 and TRBJ2-1; TRBD2 aligns across 12 bases. Trimming took 6 bases from V and 11 from J; bases not matched to a gene: 14. The CDR3 is made up of 16 amino acids. CDR1 and CDR2 (germline): SNHLY, FYNNEI. The CDR3 region is CASRDNLAGGSIKQFF. CDR3 bases: TGTGCCAGCAGGGATAATCTAGCGGGGGGGAGCATCAAGCAGTTCTTC. The complete variable domain, with remaining parts taken from reference TRBV2 and TRBJ2-1, reads EPEVTQTPSHQVTQMGQEVILRCVPISNHLYFYWYRQILGQKVEFLVSFYNNEISEKSEIFDDQFSVERPDGSNFTLKIRSTKLEDSAMYFCASRDNLAGGSIKQFFGPGTRLTVL.

CDR3 protein: CASSQVQSGAGYGYTF. The DNA for the CDR3 is TGCGCCAGCAGCCAAGTCCAGTCAGGGGCGGGCTATGGCTACACCTTC. The chain is built from TRBV4-3 and TRBJ1-2, with D maybe TRBD1 (6 bases). V lost 1 base and J lost 4, with 16 bases in between. Germline CDR1 is LGHNA and CDR2 is YSLEER. The CDR3 sequence is 16 residues long.

This clone appeared once. Written as DNA, the CDR3 is TGTGCCAGCAGGGGACTGTTCGACGGACTGAGCACAGATACGCAGTATTTT. Its protein product is CASRGLFDGLSTDTQYF. The chain uses TRBV27 and TRBJ2-3; tentatively, D is TRBD2 (6 bases). V lost 6 bases and J lost 0, with 19 bases in between. This CDR3 contains 17 residues. Germline values: CDR1 MNHEY, CDR2 SMNVEV (reference sequence).